These 25 T cell receptor beta chains were all obtained from the same sample, sequenced in a study of CD8+CD57+ T cells in acquired aplastic anemia. Genomic DNA acted as the template from which TCR beta VDJ combination and CDR3 sequence profiling were carried out. TCRdb itself ran the reads through MiXCR, one entry per CDR3 protein. The sample lists 200,000 to 250,000 distinct CDR3 sequences; around 60% were seen once. Sequencing was carried out using sorted CD4+, CD8+, or CD8+CD57+ T cells (not recorded which) from PBMCs. All receptors come from a human donor in good health.

Points on this clonotype: Because the CDR3's place on the DNA is in doubt, the DNA is left out and the CDR3 is given as listed by TCRdb. The chain couples TRBV7-8 to TRBJ2-3. Per germline, CDR1 SGHVS and CDR2 FQNEAQ. The CDR3 is 11 residues long, counting both termini. CDR3 amino acids: CASTLADTQYF.

This clonotype appeared a few times. The chain joins TRBV27 to TRBJ1-5; D uncertain. The germline gives CDR1 MNHEY, CDR2 SMNVEV (reference sequence). V lost 0 bases and J lost 6, with 6 bases in between. This CDR3 spans 13 amino acids. CDR3: CASSLSNSQPQHF. The CDR3 nucleotides read TGTGCCAGCAGTTTATCGAACAGTCAGCCCCAGCATTTT.

The J gene is TRBJ2-5, the V gene TRBV4-2; D remains unclear. CDR3 length: 11 amino acids. V gave up 0 bases and J gave up 4 bases, with 0 bases separating them. The germline V gene has CDR1 LGHNA and CDR2 YNFKEQ. CDR3 sequence reads: CASSQEETQYF. The DNA of the CDR3 is TGTGCCAGCAGCCAAGAAGAGACCCAGTACTTC.

This clonotype appeared a single time. A much larger clonotype is one base distant, so this may be a read error. The chain employs TRBV20-1 and TRBJ2-2; the D call may be TRBD1 or TRBD2 (6 bases each). CDR1 and CDR2 from the germline V gene are DFQATT and SNEGSKA (reference sequence). The CDR3 consists of 12 residues. Written as DNA, the CDR3 is TGCAGTGCTAAGGACTTCGAGGGGGGGCTGTTTTTT. Protein sequence: CSAKDFEGGLFF.

This clonotype was recorded many times. The chain couples TRBV7-6 to TRBJ1-5, with TRBD1 as a possible D gene (5 bases). V was cut by 5 bases and J by 2 bases, with 16 bases left in between. Germline V CDR1 and CDR2: SGHVS, FNYEAQ. The CDR3 is 16 residues long. CDR3 DNA sequence: TGTGCCAGCAGCCTAGGCGGGGGAATCGGCAATCAGCCCCAGCATTTT. Translating gives CASSLGGGIGNQPQHF.

This clonotype was counted a few times. The DNA of the CDR3 is TGTGCCAGCAGTGACCCGGGCGGTATCTTGCCCCAGCATTTT. Residues: CASSDPGGILPQHF. The J gene is TRBJ1-5, the V gene TRBV28, with D hard to call. Germline loops: CDR1 MDHEN, CDR2 SYDVKM. Trimming cost V 5 bases and J 9 bases, with 17 bases left between them. The CDR3 sequence is 14 residues long. Variable domain in full (rest from reference TRBV28 and TRBJ1-5): DVKVTQSSRYLVKRTGEKVFLECVQDMDHENMFWYRQDPGLGLRLIYFSYDVKMKEKGDIPEGYSVSREKKERFSLILESASTNQTSMYLCASSDPGGILPQHFGDGTRLSIL.

This clonotype was seen a handful of times. CDR3 sequence (DNA): TGTGCCAGCAGTCCCCCGGGACGGAGTGACAATGAGCAGTTCTTC. This sequence encodes CASSPPGRSDNEQFF. The chain has TRBV25-1 and TRBJ2-1; TRBD1 or TRBD2 may be the D gene (5 bases each). With 5 bases removed from V and 5 bases from J, the gap between germline ends came to 16 bases. There are 15 residues in the CDR3. Germline lookup yields CDR1 MGHDK and CDR2 SYGVNS.

The chain joins TRBV19 to TRBJ1-2; 9 bases fit TRBD1. Germline loops: CDR1 LNHDA, CDR2 SQIVND (reference sequence). CDR3 length equals 13 residues. J was trimmed by 3 bases and V by 11 bases; bases with no gene match: 7. CDR3 bases: TGTGCCCTAAAACGGACAGGGGACTATGGCTACACCTTC. It codes for CALKRTGDYGYTF.

This clonotype was observed once. This chain connects TRBV7-8 to TRBJ1-2; D is possibly TRBD1 (5 bases). Trimming took 1 base from V and 7 from J, leaving 10 bases between them. The CDR3 has 13 amino acids. Germline V CDR1 and CDR2: SGHVS, FQNEAQ. In DNA, the CDR3 is TGTGCCAGCAGCTTAGGCGGGGGTGGTGGCTACACCTTC. Its protein is CASSLGGGGGYTF.

The chain employs TRBV29-1 and TRBJ2-5, with TRBD1 matching over 8 bases. The germline CDR1 and CDR2 sequences are SQVTM and ANQGSEA. The CDR3 has 15 residues. Unmatched junction bases numbered 12, after V lost 4 bases and J lost 5 bases. CDR3 DNA sequence: TGCAGCGTTGCGGGCCGCTCGACAGGGGACGAGACCCAGTACTTC. Amino acid sequence: CSVAGRSTGDETQYF.

The chain uses TRBV6-1 and TRBJ2-7; a possible D gene is TRBD2 (6 bases). The germline V gene encodes CDR1 MNHNS and CDR2 SASEGT. V lost 6 bases and J lost 1, with 10 bases in between. The CDR3 runs 13 residues. The CDR3 nucleotides are TGTGCCAGCAGACGGGACTTGTCCTACGAGCAGTACTTC. It encodes CASRRDLSYEQYF.

The V call is TRBV9, the J call TRBJ2-1, with 9 bases fitting TRBD2. V lost 3 bases, J lost 2 bases, and 3 bases stayed unmatched. The length of the CDR3 is 15 residues. Per germline, CDR1 SGDLS and CDR2 YYNGEE. The CDR3 reads CASSGPSGAYNEQFF. The CDR3 DNA reads as TGTGCCAGCAGCGGACCTAGCGGGGCCTACAATGAGCAGTTCTTC.

This chain joins TRBV19 and TRBJ1-2, with unresolved D. CDR1 is LNHDA and CDR2 is SQIVND in the germline V gene (reference sequence). Deletions cut 7 bases from V and 3 bases from J, with 12 bases between. The CDR3 is 13 residues long. CDR3 in amino acids: CASKEGMDYGYTF. The CDR3 nucleotides are TGTGCCAGTAAGGAGGGAATGGACTATGGCTACACCTTC.

The sample holds many counts of this clonotype. This chain uses TRBV2 with TRBJ1-1; D unresolved. Trimming shortened V by 5 bases and J by 0 bases, and 16 bases separated the two germline ends. Germline V gene data show CDR1 as SNHLY and CDR2 as FYNNEI. This CDR3 spans 16 amino acids. CDR3 DNA sequence: TGTGCCAGCAGTACCGGGGAAGATTTCATGAACACTGAAGCTTTCTTT. Translated: CASSTGEDFMNTEAFF.

The chain uses TRBV6-5 and TRBJ1-1, with D possibly matching TRBD1 (5 bases). Germline V lookup: CDR1 MNHEY, CDR2 SVGAGI. Trimming left V 7 bases short and J 5 bases short, with 20 bases between. The CDR3 loop spans 15 amino acids. CDR3 loop: CASIIGDGGRTEAFF. The CDR3 DNA reads as TGTGCCAGCATCATAGGGGATGGGGGTAGGACTGAAGCTTTCTTT.

The chain carries TRBV6-1 and TRBJ1-2; unclear D gene. The CDR3 loop spans 12 amino acids. Per the germline V gene, CDR1 is MNHNS and CDR2 is SASEGT. V was clipped by 6 bases and J by 2 bases, with 7 bases between them. The CDR3 region is CASSPGNYGYTF. CDR3 nucleotide sequence: TGTGCCAGCAGCCCGGGGAACTATGGCTACACCTTC.

J is TRBJ2-3 and V is TRBV7-9, with a weak D call TRBD1 (6 bases). Germline CDR1 and CDR2: SEHNR and FQNEAQ (reference sequence). Between the trimmed V and J ends, which lost 6 bases and 2 bases, there was a span of 18 bases. This CDR3 has 16 residues. CDR3 DNA: TGTGCCAGCAGTGGCACAGTGGGGGCCAACACAGATACGCAGTATTTT. Its translation is CASSGTVGANTDTQYF. The whole variable domain, remainder taken from reference TRBV7-9 and TRBJ2-3, is DTGVSQNPRHKITKRGQNVTFRCDPISEHNRLYWYRQTLGQGPEFLTYFQNEAQLEKSRLLSDRFSAERPKGSFSTLEIQRTEQGDSAMYLCASSGTVGANTDTQYFGPGTRLTVL.

The chain has TRBV7-2 and TRBJ2-7; D not certain. The V end lost 0 bases, the J end lost 6 bases, and 12 bases lay between the germline ends. In germline, CDR1 is SGHTA, CDR2 FQGNSA. This CDR3 region has 14 residues. This CDR3 is CASSLALFPGEQYF. CDR3 bases: TGTGCCAGCAGCTTAGCGCTTTTCCCTGGCGAGCAGTACTTC.

The rearrangement links TRBV7-9 to TRBJ1-1; no definite D call. The CDR3 consists of 14 residues. Trimming took off 4 bases at V and 1 base at J, with 10 bases between the two ends. Germline-derived CDR1 and CDR2 are SEHNR and FQNEAQ (reference sequence). This CDR3 is CASSSPRGNTEAFF. As DNA, the CDR3 is TGTGCCAGCAGCTCCCCCCGGGGGAACACTGAAGCTTTCTTT.

This clonotype occurred many times. The rearrangement uses TRBV20-1 and TRBJ2-1; D possibly uses TRBD1 or TRBD2 (6 bases each). V was pared by 3 bases and J by 4 bases, with 13 bases between. The germline gives CDR1 DFQATT, CDR2 SNEGSKA (reference sequence). CDR3 length: 14 amino acids. CDR3 nucleotide sequence: TGCAGTGCTAGGGGGGGCACGGATTACAATGAGCAGTTCTTC. This encodes CSARGGTDYNEQFF.

This sequence joins TRBV6-5 and TRBJ1-1; D is ambiguous. The length of the CDR3 is 13 residues. The germline gives CDR1 MNHEY, CDR2 SVGAGI. V was cut by 2 bases and J by 1 base, with 5 bases left in between. This chain's CDR3 is CASSYARNTEAFF. The CDR3 coding sequence is TGTGCCAGCAGTTACGCTCGGAACACTGAAGCTTTCTTT.

This sequence joins TRBV10-3 and TRBJ2-1; TRBD2 aligns across 10 bases. This CDR3 has 16 residues. V lost 4 bases to trimming and J lost 2 bases; unmatched junction nucleotides: 5. Germline assignment: CDR1 ENHRY and CDR2 SYGVKD. The CDR3, as DNA: TGTGCCATCAGTGGATTAGCGGGAGGCGCCTACAATGAGCAGTTCTTC. Its protein is CAISGLAGGAYNEQFF.

This clonotype has a count of ten or more. V and J are TRBV13 and TRBJ2-5; 9 bases are shared with TRBD2. Germline V gene data show CDR1 as PRHDT and CDR2 as FYEKMQ (reference sequence). This CDR3 has 15 residues. J gave up 2 bases and V 10 bases, and 11 bases lay outside the gene matches. The CDR3 spells CATGASGVLQETQYF. The CDR3 nucleotides read TGTGCCACAGGGGCTAGCGGGGTTTTACAAGAGACCCAGTACTTC. Using reference TRBV13 and TRBJ2-5 for the parts outside the CDR3, the full variable domain is AAGVIQSPRHLIKEKRETATLKCYPIPRHDTVYWYQQGPGQDPQFLISFYEKMQSDKGSIPDRFSAQQFSDYHSELNMSSLELGDSALYFCATGASGVLQETQYFGPGTRLLVL.

This rearrangement joins TRBV20-1 to TRBJ2-7; tentatively, D is TRBD2 (6 bases). With 3 bases removed from V and 5 bases from J, the gap between germline ends came to 14 bases. This CDR3 spans 13 amino acids. From germline, CDR1 is DFQATT and CDR2 SNEGSKA (reference sequence). CDR3 sequence reads: CSASSGVVNEQYF. The CDR3 DNA reads TGCAGTGCTAGTTCGGGGGTAGTAAACGAGCAGTACTTC.

The chain carries TRBV25-1 and TRBJ2-1; 10 bases agree with TRBD2. CDR3 length: 15 amino acids. J was trimmed by 6 bases and V by 8 bases; bases with no gene match: 10. The germline V gene has CDR1 MGHDK and CDR2 SYGVNS. For the CDR3, the DNA is TGTGCCAGCCAAGAAGGTAGCGGGAGGTTCAATGAGCAGTTCTTC. The encoded protein is CASQEGSGRFNEQFF.